This T cell receptor beta chain was retrieved from a study of vaccination and CD4 T cells after COVID-19. Study-wide background: Nasal swab PCR detected SARS-CoV-2 in convalescent patients, who comprised under ten mild cases and one severe case. Researchers treated cells with overlapping spike peptides taken from SARS-CoV-2, HCoV-NL63, HCoV-OC43 and HCoV-229E.

The CDR3 has 15 amino acids. V dropped 5 bases and J dropped 4; count of bases not matched to a gene: 6. CDR1 is MNHEY and CDR2 is SMNVEV in the germline V gene (reference sequence). This clonotype was seen only a few times. The target antigen is unknown. The sample's time point: late sampling 161 to 241 days after vaccination in a few convalescent patients. Described treatment: roughly 11-day PBMC culture with coronavirus spike peptide pools or control peptides (ViraFEST assay). PCR positivity dates ran from March to December 2020, preceding US Alpha, Beta and Delta variants. At both days 3 and 7, half the medium was replaced with fresh IL-2 medium. Sequencing of DNA taken from cultured CD4+ T cells relied on the Oncomine TCR Beta short-read assay. In TCRdb, the PCR reads were re-called with MiXCR into one record per CDR3 protein. The sample shows about 23,000 distinct CDR3 sequences, roughly 43% of them seen only once.

The sequence was obtained from a human donor who had recovered from COVID-19. The gene calls are TRBV27 and TRBJ2-1, with 9 bases fitting TRBD1. The input for sequencing was CD4+ T cells from blood, cultured in vitro, taken about 7 months after SARS-CoV-2 vaccination. The CDR3 here is CASSTTGTGYNEQFF. The CDR3 nucleotides read TGTGCCAGCAGTACTACCGGGACAGGGTACAATGAGCAGTTCTTC.